Below, one T cell receptor beta chain is given with its context. Which antigen it targets is not known. It has no much larger one-base neighbor in the sample; base qualities were not kept. Trimming leaves V shorter by 5 bases and J shorter by 4 bases, with the junction holding 8 bases beyond the gene matches. From the cysteine up to the phenylalanine, the CDR3 has a length of 14 residues. CDR3 DNA only is kept here, 42 bases in frame from base 1. CDR1 and CDR2 are drawn from the germline V gene: MNHEY, SVGAGI. This specimen comes from a study of technical replicates of blood from a few donors (dated by TCRdb to 2016 to 2017). Receptors were amplified or captured by the immunoSEQ multiplex PCR assay. TCRdb took this table from immuneACCESS and kept in-frame rearrangements with V and J called. Such tables lack part of the clones; where checked against another copy, unresolved V genes explain under half of the gap, and the rest is unexplained. For this sample the table gives tens of thousands of clones, of which about 94% were detected only once. The ten largest account for less than 0.3% of the sample.

This TCR was sampled from a human donor in good health. The sequence links TRBV6-5 to TRBJ2-7, and 7 junction bases match TRBD1. Specimen: T cells isolated from PBMCs. The CDR3 region reads CASSALTGRYEQYF. The DNA sequence is given as TGTGCCAGCAGTGCCCTGACAGGGCGATACGAGCAGTACTTC.